This record looks at one T cell receptor beta chain sequence and its context. The data belong to a study of control samples from healthy donors and cancer patients. Generated by immunoSEQ multiplex PCR, the TCRdb table keeps only in-frame clones and is missing some. The table records about 160,000 clones, approximately 96% of them present only once. Germline V gene lookup returns CDR1 LNHDA and CDR2 SQIVND (reference sequence). The CDR3 has 17 residues. Unmatched junction bases numbered 9, after V lost 6 bases and J lost 2 bases. Sequenced: blood. This chain joins TRBV19 and TRBJ2-3, with TRBD2 matching 12 bases. The receptor was derived from a woman between 40 and 50 years old in good health. CDR3 residues: CASSGTSGRHSTDTQYF. The CDR3 DNA reads TGTGCCAGTAGCGGGACTAGCGGGCGACACTCCACAGATACGCAGTATTTT.